Below are 20 T cell receptor beta chains sequenced from a single sample in a study of T cells expressing NK-cell markers. TCRdb reprocessed the 5' RACE reads; each CDR3 protein has one entry and no DNA is given. Recorded for this sample: about 460,000 distinct CDR3 sequences. The specimen sequenced was blood T cells: a sorted CD56 or NKG2C T cell subset, CD4+ or CD8+ T cells, or bulk PBMC T cells (not recorded which). These receptors were obtained from a woman in her forties or fifties in good health.

The rearrangement uses TRBV12-3 or TRBV12-4 and TRBJ1-2. The length of the CDR3 is 12 residues. CDR3 protein: CASSLARQGYTF.

The rearrangement joins TRBV20-1 to TRBJ2-1; the D call of TRBD2 rests on TCRdb alone, since no DNA is present to check it. CDR3 length: 12 residues. CDR1 and CDR2 from the germline V gene are DFQATT and SNEGSKA (reference sequence). CDR3 sequence reads: CSASTGVREQFF.

This chain uses TRBV12-3 or TRBV12-4 with TRBJ2-1; TCRdb names TRBD2, which stays unverified in the absence of DNA. There are 17 residues in the CDR3. The CDR3 protein is CASSFEVAGHSYNEQFF.

The V and J genes are TRBV14 and TRBJ1-2. Germline V lookup: CDR1 SGHDN, CDR2 FVKESK. The CDR3 runs to 14 residues. This CDR3 is CASSNGRFDYGYTF.

The chain is built from TRBV10-3 and TRBJ2-1; TCRdb returns TRBD1, unconfirmable since there is no DNA. Per germline, CDR1 ENHRY and CDR2 SYGVKD. The CDR3 length is 14 residues. The CDR3 spells CAINDRDRSNEQFF.

The J gene is TRBJ1-1, the V gene TRBV12-3 or TRBV12-4; TCRdb outputs TRBD1, but without DNA this stays unchecked. The CDR3 spans 13 residues. The CDR3 reads CASRPGHKGKAFF.

The chain uses TRBV29-1 and TRBJ2-3; the TCRdb D gene call, TRBD1, has no DNA to confirm it. This CDR3 is built from 13 residues. Germline V gene data show CDR1 as SQVTM and CDR2 as ANQGSEA. The CDR3 loop reads CSVGQVPTDTQYF.

The chain carries TRBV20-1 and TRBJ2-5; lacking DNA, the TRBD1 call made by TCRdb goes unchecked. CDR1 is DFQATT and CDR2 is SNEGSKA in the germline V gene (reference sequence). The CDR3 is 14 amino acids. The CDR3 region is CSARVVTGGLTQYF.

The chain uses TRBV6-5 and TRBJ1-3; the D gene TCRdb calls, TRBD1, cannot be checked with no DNA. Germline V gene data show CDR1 as MNHEY and CDR2 as SVGAGI. The CDR3 is 13 amino acids. CDR3 sequence reads: CASTSPPGNTIYF.

V gene TRBV11-3 combines with J gene TRBJ2-3; TCRdb returns TRBD2, unconfirmable since there is no DNA. Germline-derived CDR1 and CDR2 are SGHNT and YENEEA. The CDR3 contains 15 residues. The chain's CDR3 is CASSSIGRWADTQYF. The whole variable domain, filled in from reference TRBV11-3 and TRBJ2-3, reads EAGVVQSPRYKIIEKKQPVAFWCNPISGHNTLYWYLQNLGQGPELLIRYENEEAVDDSQLPKDRFSAERLKGVDSTLKIQPAELGDSAVYLCASSSIGRWADTQYFGPGTRLTVL.

CDR3 sequence reads: CASSWTSSRFDEQFF. This chain uses TRBV4-1 with TRBJ2-1; no DNA is available, so the TRBD1 call from TCRdb remains unchecked. The CDR3 loop spans 15 amino acids. CDR1 and CDR2 from the germline V gene are MGHRA and YSYEKL.

The V gene is TRBV29-1, the J gene TRBJ1-2; TCRdb indicates TRBD1, and absent DNA this call remains unverified. Germline V gene lookup returns CDR1 SQVTM and CDR2 ANQGSEA. This CDR3 is 13 amino acids long. CDR3 loop: CSVTQGQDYGYTF.

V and J are TRBV5-5 and TRBJ1-4. In germline, CDR1 is SGHKS, CDR2 YYEKEE (reference sequence). The CDR3 loop spans 13 amino acids. CDR3 in amino acids: CASSLGLLEKLFF.

CDR3 region: CSAESWDSLNYGYTF. The chain is built from TRBV20-1 and TRBJ1-2; the TCRdb D gene call, TRBD1, has no DNA to confirm it. Germline V gene sequence: CDR1 DFQATT, CDR2 SNEGSKA (reference sequence). This CDR3 has 15 residues.

The J gene is TRBJ2-4, the V gene TRBV7-9; TCRdb's D call of TRBD2 is untestable without DNA. Per germline, CDR1 SEHNR and CDR2 FQNEAQ (reference sequence). This CDR3 spans 18 amino acids. CDR3 in amino acids: CASSFRVGPSEAKNIQYF.

The chain has TRBV24-1 and TRBJ2-2; no DNA is available, so the TRBD2 call from TCRdb remains unchecked. The CDR3 runs 13 residues. Germline loops: CDR1 KGHDR, CDR2 SFDVKD. CDR3 sequence reads: CATSEGTRGELFF.

CDR3 in amino acids: CASSSLAGKETQYF. The chain combines TRBV27 with TRBJ2-5; without DNA, the TCRdb call of TRBD2 cannot be checked. Germline CDR1 MNHEY, CDR2 SMNVEV (reference sequence). The CDR3 runs to 14 residues.

This sequence joins TRBV27 and TRBJ2-5; the D gene TCRdb calls, TRBD1, cannot be checked with no DNA. The length of the CDR3 is 13 residues. Germline V gene data show CDR1 as MNHEY and CDR2 as SMNVEV (reference sequence). The chain's CDR3 is CASQWAGAETQYF.

The genes are TRBV20-1 and TRBJ1-2; without DNA, the TCRdb call of TRBD1 cannot be checked. Germline V gives CDR1 DFQATT, CDR2 SNEGSKA (reference sequence). This CDR3 region has 14 residues. The CDR3 loop reads CSASTLIKGYGYTF.

The chain uses TRBV6-1 and TRBJ2-1; the TCRdb call, TRBD2, lacks DNA for checking. Germline V CDR1 and CDR2: MNHNS, SASEGT. This CDR3 spans 15 amino acids. Here the CDR3 reads CASSALAGGGDEQFF.